These 30 T cell receptor beta chains originate from one sample sequenced in a study of blood T cell repertoires in COVID-19. Only in-frame clones appear in the TCRdb table, and some are missing; sequencing was by immunoSEQ multiplex PCR. The table includes 200,000 to 250,000 clones, about nine tenths detected once. Specimen: PBMCs or T cells enriched from blood (not recorded which). These receptors originate from a woman aged 18-29 years who had recovered from COVID-19.

This clone appeared a single time. V is TRBV5-4 and J is TRBJ2-5; maybe TRBD1 (6 bases). Trimming took 0 bases from V and 5 from J, leaving 14 bases between them. This CDR3 is built from 15 residues. Germline V gene lookup returns CDR1 SGHNT and CDR2 YYREEE (reference sequence). CDR3 amino acids: CASSLDRVQRETQYF. Written as DNA, the CDR3 is TGTGCCAGCAGCTTGGACAGGGTGCAAAGGGAGACCCAGTACTTC.

The chain couples TRBV18 to TRBJ1-2; D is uncertain. This CDR3 has 16 residues. V gave up 3 bases and J gave up 2 bases, with 16 bases separating them. CDR1 and CDR2 from the germline V gene are KGHSH and LQKENI. The DNA of the CDR3 is TGTGCCAGCTCACCTCAGCGGAGCGTAAAGAACTATGGCTACACCTTC. The encoded protein is CASSPQRSVKNYGYTF.

The V call is TRBV10-3, the J call TRBJ2-7; 9 bases align to TRBD1. J gave up 6 bases and V 10 bases, and 13 bases lay outside the gene matches. The CDR3 totals 14 residues. Per the germline V gene, CDR1 is ENHRY and CDR2 is SYGVKD. The CDR3 DNA reads TGTGCCACCACAGGGGGCGGTAGCTTCCTCGAGCAGTACTTC. Translated: CATTGGGSFLEQYF.

The chain combines TRBV28 with TRBJ2-1, with TRBD2 matching 10 bases. Germline CDR1 reads MDHEN; CDR2 reads SYDVKM. V lost 5 bases and J lost 3; bases outside the gene matches: 28. The CDR3 is 23 residues long. Here the CDR3 reads CASSRLITSTSGSRVADYNEQFF. CDR3 DNA sequence: TGTGCCAGCAGTCGTCTGATAACCTCGACTAGCGGGTCCCGAGTGGCGGACTACAATGAGCAGTTCTTC.

The V and J genes are TRBV5-4 and TRBJ2-7; tentative D call: TRBD1 (6 bases). The CDR3 runs to 14 residues. The V gene lost 1 base and the J gene lost 3 bases, with 11 bases spanning the gap. Germline CDR1 and CDR2: SGHNT and YYREEE (reference sequence). This CDR3 reads CASSLSKGDYEQYF. CDR3 nucleotides: TGTGCCAGCAGCTTGTCCAAGGGGGACTACGAGCAGTACTTC.

The chain joins TRBV27 to TRBJ2-1; TRBD1 agrees at 10 bases. The CDR3 has 17 residues. Germline V gene data show CDR1 as MNHEY and CDR2 as SMNVEV (reference sequence). V lost 5 bases and J lost 3; bases outside the gene matches: 10. The CDR3: CASSLFSGTGVYNEQFF. CDR3 DNA: TGTGCCAGCAGTCTCTTTTCGGGGACAGGGGTCTACAATGAGCAGTTCTTC.

This chain links TRBV24-1 with TRBJ1-2; D call uncertain. Germline V lookup: CDR1 KGHDR, CDR2 SFDVKD. V lost 4 bases, J lost 7 bases, and 15 bases lay in between. The CDR3 is 14 residues long. The CDR3 here is CATSEREMSGGYTF. Written as DNA, the CDR3 is TGTGCCACCAGTGAAAGGGAGATGAGCGGTGGCTACACCTTC.

As DNA, the CDR3 is TGTGCCAGCAGCTCCGGACAGGGTATTTATTATTTT. Its translation: CASSSGQGIYYF. The V gene is TRBV7-3, the J gene TRBJ2-3; 8 nucleotides align to TRBD1. J lost 15 bases, V lost 4 bases, and 9 bases had no gene match. This CDR3 comprises 12 residues. Germline V gene data show CDR1 as SGHTA and CDR2 as FQGTGA.

The gene calls are TRBV6-2 or TRBV6-3 and TRBJ2-5, with D possibly TRBD1 on 6 matching bases. CDR1 and CDR2 from the germline V gene are MNHEY and SVGEGT. There are 14 residues in the CDR3. Trimming cost V 2 bases and J 1 base, with 8 bases left between them. CDR3 in DNA: TGTGCCAGCAGTTACCAGGGGATCCAAGAGACCCAGTACTTC. Amino acid sequence: CASSYQGIQETQYF.

The J gene is TRBJ2-5, the V gene TRBV5-1, with 9 nucleotides matching TRBD2. This CDR3 has 16 residues. The ends lost 0 bases at V and 5 bases at J; junction bases unmatched: 8. Germline CDR1 and CDR2: SGHRS and YFSETQ. The CDR3 spells CASSLAAGGTGETQYF. The CDR3, as DNA: TGCGCCAGCAGCTTGGCGGCGGGGGGGACGGGGGAGACCCAGTACTTC.

The rearrangement links TRBV7-9 to TRBJ2-7, with D possibly matching TRBD2 (5 bases). Trimming stripped 5 bases from V and 1 base from J, with 12 bases between. The CDR3 is made up of 14 amino acids. Germline lookup yields CDR1 SEHNR and CDR2 FQNEAQ (reference sequence). Here the CDR3 reads CASSHIGESYEQYF. Here the CDR3 DNA reads TGTGCCAGCAGCCACATTGGGGAGTCCTACGAGCAGTACTTC.

The chain links TRBV9 to TRBJ2-3; TRBD2 agrees at 13 bases. In germline, CDR1 is SGDLS, CDR2 YYNGEE. V shed 3 bases, J shed 5 bases, and the junction held 3 bases outside the gene matches. The CDR3 has 15 amino acids. The CDR3 bases are TGTGCCAGCAGCGGACTAGCGGGGGGCGGAGATACGCAGTATTTT. Protein product: CASSGLAGGGDTQYF. The variable domain in full, with the rest retrieved from reference TRBV9 and TRBJ2-3, is DSGVTQTPKHLITATGQRVTLRCSPRSGDLSVYWYQQSLDQGLQFLIQYYNGEERAKGNILERFSAQQFPDLHSELNLSSLELGDSALYFCASSGLAGGGDTQYFGPGTRLTVL.

This chain connects TRBV4-2 to TRBJ1-4, with TRBD1 matching over 9 bases. CDR3 size: 13 residues. Germline assignment: CDR1 LGHNA and CDR2 YNFKEQ. The trim removed 10 bases at V and 3 bases at J, leaving 3 bases unmatched. CDR3 coding DNA: TGTGCCACGACAGGGGGGGCTAATGAAAAACTGTTTTTT. This encodes CATTGGANEKLFF.

The V gene is TRBV6-5, the J gene TRBJ1-3; TRBD1 is a possible D gene (6 bases). The CDR3 spans 14 residues. Trimming shortened V by 2 bases and J by 7 bases, and 12 bases separated the two germline ends. Germline V gene data show CDR1 as MNHEY and CDR2 as SVGAGI. CDR3 protein: CASSYGRGGNTIYF. The CDR3 bases are TGTGCCAGCAGTTACGGCAGGGGTGGGAACACCATATATTTT.

The sample holds one count of this clone. The J gene is TRBJ1-6, the V gene TRBV6-4; D is unresolved. This CDR3 is built from 14 residues. Germline CDR1 MRHNA, CDR2 SNTAGT. V gave up 2 bases and J gave up 8 bases, with 10 bases separating them. The CDR3 loop is CASSDRGKDSPLHF. CDR3 DNA sequence: TGTGCCAGCAGTGACCGGGGTAAAGATTCACCCCTCCACTTT.

This chain links TRBV6-5 with TRBJ1-5; no reliable D call. V lost 11 bases and J 5 bases, leaving 10 bases between the germline ends. CDR3 size: 11 residues. From germline, CDR1 is MNHEY and CDR2 SVGAGI. This chain's CDR3 is CAPRGYQPQHF. Written as DNA, the CDR3 is TGTGCCCCTCGCGGTTATCAGCCCCAGCATTTT.

The CDR3 is CASMAGMNTEAFF. CDR3 DNA: TGTGCCAGCATGGCAGGGATGAACACTGAAGCTTTCTTT. The chain carries TRBV12-3 or TRBV12-4 and TRBJ1-1, with D perhaps matching TRBD1 (5 bases). This CDR3 has 13 amino acids. V was clipped by 7 bases and J by 0 bases, with 9 bases between them.

The chain couples TRBV19 to TRBJ1-5; D might be TRBD1 (5 bases). Looked up from germline, CDR1 is LNHDA and CDR2 is SQIVND (reference sequence). The CDR3 runs 14 residues. V dropped 3 bases and J dropped 7 bases, with 13 bases sitting between them. The CDR3 reads CASSIEGRRQPQHF. CDR3 nucleotide sequence: TGTGCCAGTAGTATCGAGGGGAGGAGGCAGCCCCAGCATTTT. Based on the CDR3 plus reference TRBV19 and TRBJ1-5, the full variable domain is DGGITQSPKYLFRKEGQNVTLSCEQNLNHDAMYWYRQDPGQGLRLIYYSQIVNDFQKGDIAEGYSVSREKKESFPLTVTSAQKNPTAFYLCASSIEGRRQPQHFGDGTRLSIL.

In its sample, this clone was seen once. The chain couples TRBV7-6 to TRBJ2-7; tentatively, D is TRBD2 (5 bases). Trimming removed 0 bases from V and 3 bases from J, with 6 bases in between. CDR3 length: 13 residues. The germline V gene encodes CDR1 SGHVS and CDR2 FNYEAQ. The CDR3 loop is CASSLAGNYEQYF. The CDR3 region has the DNA TGTGCCAGCAGCTTAGCCGGGAACTACGAGCAGTACTTC.

J is TRBJ1-2 and V is TRBV24-1; D is unclear. Looked up from germline, CDR1 is KGHDR and CDR2 is SFDVKD. CDR3 length: 12 residues. Trimming removed 3 bases at V and 1 base at J, with 2 bases between. The CDR3 protein is CATSDLNYGYTF. Here the CDR3 DNA reads TGTGCCACCAGTGATCTTAACTATGGCTACACCTTC.

J is TRBJ1-3 and V is TRBV3-1 (or the pseudogene TRBV3-2); D remains ambiguous. V lost 3 bases, J lost 2 bases, and 11 bases lay in between. Germline CDR1 and CDR2: LGHDT and YNNKEL (reference sequence). CDR3 size: 15 residues. The CDR3 sequence is CASSHSLLAGNTIYF. The CDR3 bases are TGTGCCAGCAGCCACTCCCTACTAGCTGGAAACACCATATATTTT.

The chain couples TRBV24-1 to TRBJ2-1; a weak D match, TRBD2 (6 bases). The CDR3 covers 16 residues. Trimming removed 4 bases from V and 8 bases from J, with 20 bases in between. Germline CDR1 reads KGHDR; CDR2 reads SFDVKD. In DNA form, the CDR3 reads TGTGCCACCAGTGACCACCTTGGGGGGTTCCCCTATGAGCAGTTCTTC. Amino acid sequence: CATSDHLGGFPYEQFF.

The count of this clone is one. The chain carries TRBV19 and TRBJ2-3; TRBD2 aligns across 8 bases. The V segment lost 7 bases and the J segment 3 bases; nucleotides outside the gene matches: 6. CDR1 LNHDA and CDR2 SQIVND come from the germline V gene (reference sequence). The length of the CDR3 is 14 residues. The CDR3 DNA reads TGTGCCAGTATGCCGGGGGGGATGACAGATACGCAGTATTTT. Protein product: CASMPGGMTDTQYF.

The gene calls are TRBV18 and TRBJ1-4; D may be TRBD1 (6 bases). Germline lookup yields CDR1 KGHSH and CDR2 LQKENI. This CDR3 comprises 15 residues. V lost 3 bases to trimming and J lost 2 bases, with 10 bases between them. The CDR3 nucleotides are TGTGCCAGCTCACCGGTCAGGGGCACTAATGAAAAACTGTTTTTT. Amino acid sequence: CASSPVRGTNEKLFF.

Remarks on this clone: Other DNA sequences in the sample encode the same CDR3. The J gene is TRBJ1-1, the V gene TRBV18; D is undetermined. V was clipped by 0 bases and J by 2 bases, with 7 bases between them. The CDR3 contains 14 residues. Germline V gene lookup returns CDR1 KGHSH and CDR2 LQKENI. CDR3 nucleotide sequence: TGTGCCAGCTCACCACCGGAGGGAAACACTGAAGCTTTCTTT. It yields the protein CASSPPEGNTEAFF.

Points on this clone: The same CDR3 also results from other DNA sequences found in this sample. The genes are TRBV28 and TRBJ1-5; D may be TRBD1 (6 bases). The CDR3 contains 15 residues. Trimming removed 3 bases from V and 7 bases from J, with 16 bases in between. The germline V gene encodes CDR1 MDHEN and CDR2 SYDVKM. The DNA of the CDR3 is TGTGCCAGCAGTTTGGGCAGGGGCTATAGACAGCCCCAGCATTTT. Protein: CASSLGRGYRQPQHF.

The rearrangement links TRBV1 to TRBJ2-2; TRBD2 reflects the table's D call only, with no check against the DNA. TRBV1 is shown as a pseudogene. The CDR3 sequence is 18 residues long. CDR3 in amino acids: CTSSLPSRTQLLTGELFF. As DNA, the CDR3 is TGCACCAGCAGCCTTCCCTCCAGGACTCAGTTACTAACCGGGGAGCTGTTTTTT.

CDR3 sequence reads: CASIALTGSNQPQHF. In nucleotides, the CDR3 is TGTGCCAGTATTGCGTTAACAGGGTCCAATCAGCCCCAGCATTTT. The V and J genes are TRBV19 and TRBJ1-5, with D perhaps matching TRBD1 (6 bases). Germline CDR1 and CDR2: LNHDA and SQIVND (reference sequence). CDR3 length equals 15 residues. V was clipped by 7 bases and J by 3 bases, with 16 bases between them.

In DNA form, the CDR3 reads TGTGCCAGCAGCTTAGATAGCCAGCTGAACACTGAAGCTTTCTTT. Translation: CASSLDSQLNTEAFF. The chain joins TRBV11-3 to TRBJ1-1; D call uncertain. The CDR3 totals 15 residues. Trimming stripped 0 bases from V and 0 bases from J, with 8 bases between. The germline V gene has CDR1 SGHNT and CDR2 YENEEA.

V is TRBV12-3 or TRBV12-4 and J is TRBJ1-2; the D is unclear. V lost 6 bases and J lost 2, with 10 bases in between. There are 13 residues in the CDR3. The CDR3 protein is CASSPSGNYGYTF. The CDR3 region has the DNA TGTGCCAGCAGCCCCTCCGGGAACTATGGCTACACCTTC.